The clone carrying this T cell receptor beta chain came up once. Germline CDR1 reads MDHEN; CDR2 reads SYDVKM. The CDR3 has 17 residues. V lost 6 bases to trimming and J lost 2 bases, with 20 bases between them. The authors reverse transcribed roughly 0.5 to 1 ug RNA with random hexamers. TCRdb called the immunoSEQ multiplex PCR reads again in MiXCR, with one record for every CDR3 protein. The sample lists fewer than 150,000 distinct CDR3 sequences, approximately 90% seen once, with about 0.23% in the top ten. The data originate from a study of CD8 T cells in Susac syndrome. The rearrangement links TRBV28 to TRBJ1-5, with D unresolved. The source is a human donor with multiple sclerosis. The sequencing sample was made of CD8+ T cells from PBMCs. CDR3 protein: CASSPQPIRLGNQPQHF. In DNA, the CDR3 is TGTGCCAGCAGCCCCCAGCCCATACGACTGGGCAATCAGCCCCAGCATTTT.